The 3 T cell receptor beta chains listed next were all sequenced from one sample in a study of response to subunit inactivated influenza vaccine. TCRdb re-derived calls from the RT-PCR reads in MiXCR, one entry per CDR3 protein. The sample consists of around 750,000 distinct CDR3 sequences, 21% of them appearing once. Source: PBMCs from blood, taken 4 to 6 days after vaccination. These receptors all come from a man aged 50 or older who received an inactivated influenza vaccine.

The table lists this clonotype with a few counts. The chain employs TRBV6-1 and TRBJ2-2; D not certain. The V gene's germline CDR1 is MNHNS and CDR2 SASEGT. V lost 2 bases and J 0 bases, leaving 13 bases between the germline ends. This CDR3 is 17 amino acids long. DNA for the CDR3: TGTGCCAGCAGTGAACTGGGCCACTACGCGAACACCGGGGAGCTGTTTTTT. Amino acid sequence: CASSELGHYANTGELFF.

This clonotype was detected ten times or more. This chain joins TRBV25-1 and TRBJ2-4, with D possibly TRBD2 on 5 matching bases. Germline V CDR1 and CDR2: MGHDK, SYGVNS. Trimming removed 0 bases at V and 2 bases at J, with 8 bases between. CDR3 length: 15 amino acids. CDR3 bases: TGTGCCAGCAGTGAATATTCCGGGACCAAAAACATTCAGTACTTC. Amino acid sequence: CASSEYSGTKNIQYF.

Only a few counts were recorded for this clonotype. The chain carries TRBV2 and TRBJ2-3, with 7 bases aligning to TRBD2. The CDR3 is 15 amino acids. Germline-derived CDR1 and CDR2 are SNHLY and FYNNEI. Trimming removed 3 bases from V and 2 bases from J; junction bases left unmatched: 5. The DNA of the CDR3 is TGTGCCAGCAGTGAGGCGGGGGTTATCACAGATACGCAGTATTTT. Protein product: CASSEAGVITDTQYF.